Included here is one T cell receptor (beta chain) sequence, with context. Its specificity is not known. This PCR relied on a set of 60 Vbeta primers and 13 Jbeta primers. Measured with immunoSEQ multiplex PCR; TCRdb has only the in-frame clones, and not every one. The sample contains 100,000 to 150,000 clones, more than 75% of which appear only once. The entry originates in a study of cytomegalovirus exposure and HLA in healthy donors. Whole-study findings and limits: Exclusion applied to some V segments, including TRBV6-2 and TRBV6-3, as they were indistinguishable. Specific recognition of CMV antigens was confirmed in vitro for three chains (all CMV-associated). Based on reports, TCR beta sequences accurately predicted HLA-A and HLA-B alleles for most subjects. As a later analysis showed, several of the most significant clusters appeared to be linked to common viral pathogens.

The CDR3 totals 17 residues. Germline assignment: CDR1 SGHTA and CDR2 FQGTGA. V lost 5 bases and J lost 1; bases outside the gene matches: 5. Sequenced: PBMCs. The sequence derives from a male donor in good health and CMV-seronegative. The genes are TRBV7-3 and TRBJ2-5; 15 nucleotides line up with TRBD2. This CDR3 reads CASSPGLAGGIQETQYF. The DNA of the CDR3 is TGTGCCAGCAGCCCCGGACTAGCGGGGGGGATCCAAGAGACCCAGTACTTC.